The sequence of this T cell receptor beta chain was determined in a study of T cells in localized non-small cell lung cancer. Clones were sequenced by immunoSEQ multiplex PCR, and TCRdb holds only the in-frame ones, with some missing. The sample includes some 33,000 clones, about four fifths of them seen just once. The CDR3 consists of 15 residues. CDR1 LNHDA and CDR2 SQIVND come from the germline V gene (reference sequence). V gave up 5 bases and J gave up 4 bases, with 15 bases separating them. This sample comprised peripheral blood, obtained before any cancer treatment. This TCR derives from a male donor aged 60 or over with stage III squamous cell lung carcinoma. V usage is TRBV19 and J usage is TRBJ2-1; a weak D match, TRBD1 (7 bases). CDR3 loop: CASSVGQGGYNEQFF. In nucleotides, the CDR3 is TGTGCCAGTAGTGTCGGGCAGGGGGGTTACAATGAGCAGTTCTTC.